This T cell receptor beta chain was found in a study of T-cell reconstitution after alpha-beta-depleted transplantation in children. This sample's TCRbeta library carried unique molecular identifier barcodes. TCRdb fed the PCR reads into MiXCR, producing one record per CDR3 protein. The table shows hundreds of thousands of distinct CDR3 sequences, with about an eighth occurring only once. This CDR3 contains 13 residues. V was cut by 3 bases and J by 0 bases, with 9 bases left in between. Looked up from germline, CDR1 is SQVTM and CDR2 is ANQGSEA. The chain combines TRBV29-1 with TRBJ2-7; a possible D gene is TRBD2 (5 bases). This material consisted of PBMCs, taken from the stem cell graft. This TCR was sampled from a human donor who donated a stem cell graft to a child with Fanconi anemia. The DNA of the CDR3 is TGCAGCGTTGAGGACTCTGACTCCTACGAGCAGTACTTC. This gives the protein CSVEDSDSYEQYF.